These T cell receptor beta chains were read from a single sample in a study of blood T cell repertoires in COVID-19. The data were produced by immunoSEQ multiplex PCR, yet TCRdb's version contains in-frame clones alone and is incomplete. The table shows 250,000 to 300,000 clones, with roughly 87% occurring only once. Sample: peripheral blood. The receptors were gathered from a woman aged 45 to 65 who had recovered from COVID-19. The CDR3 runs from the conserved cysteine through the conserved F or W. Each record gives: V gene, clone size, D gene, J gene, CDR3 protein, CDR3 DNA. D genes are given only for firm matches. Rows may omit the clone size; those that give it use once, few, many or a size class.

TRBV6-5	-	TRBD2	TRBJ2-1	CASSFLTTSGRSEQFF	TGTGCCAGCAGTTTTCTTACTACTAGCGGGAGAAGTGAGCAGTTCTTC
TRBV9	-	-	TRBJ2-7	CASSVGEGGRFSSYEQYF	TGTGCCAGCAGCGTAGGAGAGGGCGGCAGGTTTAGCTCCTACGAGCAGTACTTC
TRBV9	-	TRBD2	TRBJ2-7	CASSGGTSGSYEQYF	TGTGCCAGCAGCGGGGGGACTAGCGGGTCCTACGAGCAGTACTTC
TRBV5-6	-	TRBD1	TRBJ1-1	CASSSDRDRTLGAFF	TGTGCCAGCAGCTCAGACAGGGATCGAACACTAGGAGCTTTCTTT
TRBV6-5	-	TRBD2	TRBJ2-7	CASSLDGGYEQYF	TGTGCCAGCAGCCTAGACGGGGGGTACGAGCAGTACTTC
TRBV18	-	-	TRBJ2-5	CASSPTNYQETQYF	TGTGCCAGCTCACCCACTAATTACCAAGAGACCCAGTACTTC
TRBV30	-	-	TRBJ1-2	CAGKQGLNYGYTF	TGTGCCGGAAAACAGGGACTAAACTATGGCTACACCTTC
TRBV6-2/TRBV6-3	-	-	TRBJ2-5	CASSHTGTQYF	TGTGCCAGCAGTCACACAGGGACCCAGTACTTC
TRBV4-3	-	-	TRBJ1-1	CASSQESRGNTEAFF	TGCGCCAGCAGCCAAGAGTCCAGGGGGAACACTGAAGCTTTCTTT
TRBV5-5	-	-	TRBJ2-1	CASSFVGDNEQFF	TGTGCCAGCAGCTTCGTAGGGGACAATGAGCAGTTCTTC
TRBV27	once	-	TRBJ2-1	CASSSESILLNEQFF	TGTGCCAGCAGTTCCGAGAGTATTCTCCTCAATGAGCAGTTCTTC
TRBV11-2	-	-	TRBJ2-7	CASSFTMTGGVSYEQYF	TGTGCCAGCAGCTTTACAATGACAGGAGGAGTCTCCTACGAGCAGTACTTC
TRBV7-3	-	TRBD1	TRBJ2-7	CASSNSGQGEDEQYF	TGTGCCAGCAGCAACTCCGGACAGGGCGAGGACGAGCAGTACTTC
TRBV3-1/TRBV3-2	-	-	TRBJ2-5	CASSQDNQRETQYF	TGTGCCAGCAGCCAAGATAACCAGCGAGAGACCCAGTACTTC
TRBV3-1/TRBV3-2	-	TRBD1	TRBJ1-1	CASSQDADRGLNTEAFF	TGTGCCAGCAGCCAGGACGCGGACAGGGGACTCAACACTGAAGCTTTCTTT
TRBV2	-	-	TRBJ2-1	CASRDSAYNEQFF	TGTGCCAGCCGGGACTCCGCCTACAATGAGCAGTTCTTC
TRBV27	-	TRBD2	TRBJ2-1	CASSLTSGSAAEQFF	TGTGCCAGCAGTCTGACTAGCGGGTCCGCGGCCGAGCAGTTCTTC
TRBV23-1	-	-	TRBJ2-5	CASSHINSDPRGQETQYF	TGCGCCAGCAGTCACATAAACTCGGATCCTAGGGGGCAAGAGACCCAGTACTTC
TRBV19	-	TRBD2	TRBJ2-7	CASSTLAGKDDEQYF	TGTGCCAGTAGTACCTTAGCGGGAAAGGATGACGAGCAGTACTTC
TRBV6-5	once	-	TRBJ2-4	CASSPLGVGNIQYF	TGTGCCAGCAGTCCCCTAGGGGTCGGAAACATTCAGTACTTC
TRBV30	-	-	TRBJ1-1	CAWSVRDHTEAFF	TGTGCCTGGAGTGTCCGGGATCACACTGAAGCTTTCTTT
TRBV27	-	TRBD1	TRBJ1-3	CASSLRGQGPSGNTIYF	TGTGCCAGCAGTCTAAGGGGACAGGGCCCCTCTGGAAACACCATATATTTT
TRBV4-1	-	-	TRBJ1-5	CASSQGQVFFNQPQHF	TGCGCCAGCAGCCAAGGACAGGTTTTCTTCAATCAGCCCCAGCATTTT
TRBV29-1	-	-	TRBJ2-5	CSSLWGREGTQYF	TGCAGCTCACTCTGGGGTCGTGAGGGGACCCAGTACTTC
TRBV3-1/TRBV3-2	-	TRBD2	TRBJ2-1	CASSQDQVGRPLSEQFF	TGTGCCAGCAGCCAGGATCAGGTCGGGAGGCCCCTTTCTGAGCAGTTCTTC